Below, 5 T cell receptor beta chains from the same sample are listed, as sequenced in a study of glioma-infiltrating T cells. The iRepertoire nested amplicon-rescue multiplex PCR amplified TCR alpha and beta CDR3s from RNA. A single record per CDR3 protein comes from TCRdb applying MiXCR to the multiplex PCR reads. Of approximately 100,000 distinct CDR3 sequences in the sample, less than 30% were seen once. The sequenced sample was glioma tissue, nonneoplastic brain tissue, or PBMCs (not recorded which). The receptors derive from a human donor with low-grade glioma or glioblastoma, undergoing nonglioma brain surgery, or in good health (not recorded which).

In the case of this clonotype: The junction departs from the called germline gene at one end, perhaps through a read error. V gene TRBV4-3 combines with J gene TRBJ1-5, with a possible D match to TRBD1 (6 bases). The CDR3 has 17 residues. Germline assignment: CDR1 LGHNA and CDR2 YSLEER. The chain's CDR3 is CASSQERGSGRDQPKHF. The CDR3 bases are TGCGCCAGCAGCCAAGAGAGGGGGTCAGGGAGAGACCAGCCCAAGCATTTT.

Points on this clonotype: This may stem from a read error, because a much larger clone lies one nucleotide away. The genes are TRBV7-2 and TRBJ2-7; TRBD2 matches at 11 bases. The germline V gene has CDR1 SGHTA and CDR2 FQGNSA. After removal of 5 bases from V and 1 base from J, the junction contained 4 bases not matched to a gene. CDR3 length equals 15 residues. CDR3 in DNA: TGTGCCAGCAGCCACAGGACTAGCGGGTCCTACGAGCAGTACTTC. This codes for CASSHRTSGSYEQYF.

This chain joins TRBV5-1 and TRBJ1-1; D remains ambiguous. Germline-derived CDR1 and CDR2 are SGHRS and YFSETQ. The CDR3 is 14 residues long. The V end lost 3 bases, the J end lost 2 bases, and 11 bases lay between the germline ends. This chain's CDR3 is CASSYSSGNTEAFF. DNA of the CDR3: TGCGCCAGCAGCTATTCGTCGGGAAACACTGAAGCTTTCTTT.

This clonotype was counted ten times or more. This chain uses TRBV7-2 with TRBJ2-5; 7 nucleotides align to TRBD1. The V and J ends lost 4 bases and 4 bases, in that order; junction bases with no gene match: 9. Germline values: CDR1 SGHTA, CDR2 FQGNSA. The CDR3 extends over 15 amino acids. CDR3 DNA: TGTGCCAGCAGCTGGGACAGAGCGATCTTAGAGACCCAGTACTTC. It translates to CASSWDRAILETQYF. Combining the CDR3 with reference TRBV7-2 and TRBJ2-5 gives the whole variable domain GAGVSQSPSNKVTEKGKDVELRCDPISGHTALYWYRQSLGQGLEFLIYFQGNSAPDKSGLPSDRFSAERTGGSVSTLTIQRTQQEDSAVYLCASSWDRAILETQYFGPGTRLLVL.

There are many counts of this clonotype. This chain uses TRBV20-1 with TRBJ2-7, with D possibly matching TRBD2 (6 bases). Germline V gene sequence: CDR1 DFQATT, CDR2 SNEGSKA (reference sequence). This CDR3 is built from 11 residues. Trimming removed 3 bases at V and 9 bases at J, with 12 bases between. CDR3 in amino acids: CSASYGGGQYF. CDR3 coding DNA: TGCAGTGCTAGTTACGGGGGAGGGCAGTACTTC.